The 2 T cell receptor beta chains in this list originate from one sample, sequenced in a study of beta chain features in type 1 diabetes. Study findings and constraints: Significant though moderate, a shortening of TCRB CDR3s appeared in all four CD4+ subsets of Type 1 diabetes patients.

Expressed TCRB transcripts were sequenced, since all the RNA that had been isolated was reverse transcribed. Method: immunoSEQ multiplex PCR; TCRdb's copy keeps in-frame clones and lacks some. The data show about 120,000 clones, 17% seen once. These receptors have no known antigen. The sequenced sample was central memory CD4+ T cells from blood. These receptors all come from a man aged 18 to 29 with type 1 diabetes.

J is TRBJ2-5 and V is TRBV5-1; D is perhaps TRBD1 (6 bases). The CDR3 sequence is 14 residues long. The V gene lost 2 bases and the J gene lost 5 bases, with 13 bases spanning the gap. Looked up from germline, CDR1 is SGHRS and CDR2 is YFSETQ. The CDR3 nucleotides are TGCGCCAGCAGCTTCGGACAGAAGTGGGAGACCCAGTACTTC. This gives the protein CASSFGQKWETQYF.

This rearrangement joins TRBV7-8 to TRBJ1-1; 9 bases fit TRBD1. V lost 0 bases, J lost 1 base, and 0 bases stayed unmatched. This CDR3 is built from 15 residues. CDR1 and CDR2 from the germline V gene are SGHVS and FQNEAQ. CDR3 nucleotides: TGTGCCAGCAGCTTAGCGGACAGGGGGAACACTGAAGCTTTCTTT. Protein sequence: CASSLADRGNTEAFF.